This T cell receptor beta chain was documented in a study of beta chain features in type 1 diabetes. General observations from the study: With patients and controls alike, PCR might favor shorter templates to an equal degree. All four CD4+ subsets of Type 1 diabetes patients contained TCRB CDR3s that were moderately but significantly shorter.

Comment on this clone: Its antigen is not identified.

Germline values: CDR1 SNHLY, CDR2 FYNNEI. V lost 7 bases, J lost 6 bases, and 13 bases lay in between. The length of the CDR3 is 12 residues. One heparinised blood draw, averaging roughly 120 mL, came from each donor. Reverse transcribing all isolated RNA meant expressed TCRB transcripts were sequenced. There were about 3.57 million reads on average in the naive, central memory and regulatory T cell samples. Profiled with immunoSEQ multiplex PCR; TCRdb holds only in-frame clones, not every one. This repertoire shows 100,000 to 150,000 clones, 9% found once; its top ten account for 0.75%. The TCR comes from a man aged 25-45 years with type 1 diabetes. Sequencing was performed on central memory CD4+ T cells from blood. The V and J genes are TRBV2 and TRBJ2-7, with D tentatively TRBD1 (6 bases). DNA for the CDR3: TGTGCCAGCACCCAGGGGAACCTCGAGCAGTACTTC. Translating it yields CASTQGNLEQYF.